The 28 T cell receptor beta chains below were found in one sample sequenced in a study of blood T cell dynamics during melanoma immunotherapy. Data came from immunoSEQ multiplex PCR; TCRdb stores just in-frame clones and leaves some out. The profile covers roughly 22,000 clones, with around 88% appearing a single time and roughly 4.5% taken by the ten largest. The time point denotes: pre-treatment baseline. The sequenced sample was blood, obtained from a patient treated with checkpoint blockade. These receptors all come from a human donor with melanoma.

The CDR3 DNA sequence: TGTGCCAGCAGCCGGGGAGCGGGAGGGCAAGAGACCCAGTACTTC. Amino acids: CASSRGAGGQETQYF. V gene TRBV9 combines with J gene TRBJ2-5, with 10 bases fitting TRBD2. J was trimmed by 2 bases and V by 4 bases; bases with no gene match: 5. Germline V gene lookup returns CDR1 SGDLS and CDR2 YYNGEE. The CDR3 runs 15 residues.

This clone was recorded once. The chain links TRBV29-1 to TRBJ2-1; 11 bases align to TRBD1. This CDR3 contains 16 residues. The germline CDR1 and CDR2 sequences are SQVTM and ANQGSEA. The J segment lost 0 bases and the V segment lost 2 bases, leaving 3 bases of the junction unmatched. The CDR3 reads CSVEPGQGDSYNEQFF. Written as DNA, the CDR3 is TGCAGCGTTGAACCGGGACAGGGGGACTCCTACAATGAGCAGTTCTTC.

Regarding this clone: One junction end disagrees with the germline gene, perhaps due to a read error. This sequence joins TRBV19 and TRBJ2-7, with 7 bases matching TRBD1. Germline V gene sequence: CDR1 LNHDA, CDR2 SQIVND (reference sequence). The CDR3 spans 14 residues. CDR3 nucleotide sequence: TGTGCCAATAGTACGGACAGGTTGGCCTACGAGCAGTACTTC. Amino acid sequence: CANSTDRLAYEQYF.

This clone was observed a few times. This sequence joins TRBV18 and TRBJ2-7, with 9 positions matching TRBD2. The CDR3 loop spans 14 amino acids. Germline CDR1 and CDR2: KGHSH and LQKENI. Trimming removed 3 bases from V and 3 bases from J; junction bases left unmatched: 3. The CDR3 loop is CASSPLAGYYEQYF. As DNA, the CDR3 is TGTGCCAGCTCACCCCTAGCGGGATACTACGAGCAGTACTTC. The full variable domain, completed using reference TRBV18 and TRBJ2-7, is NAGVMQNPRHLVRRRGQEARLRCSPMKGHSHVYWYRQLPEEGLKFMVYLQKENIIDESGMPKERFSAEFPKEGPSILRIQQVVRGDSAAYFCASSPLAGYYEQYFGPGTRLTVT.

CDR3 sequence reads: CSVEGDRDGGQYF. The CDR3 coding sequence is TGCAGCGTTGAGGGGGACAGGGATGGAGGCCAGTACTTC. The gene calls are TRBV29-1 and TRBJ2-5; 9 positions agree with TRBD1. CDR1 is SQVTM and CDR2 is ANQGSEA in the germline V gene. With 3 bases clipped from V and 10 bases from J, the junction kept 9 bases outside the gene matches. CDR3 length equals 13 residues.

This sequence joins TRBV7-3 and TRBJ2-7; D is perhaps TRBD2 (5 bases). Trimming took off 2 bases at V and 2 bases at J, with 13 bases between the two ends. There are 15 residues in the CDR3. Germline CDR1 and CDR2: SGHTA and FQGTGA. The CDR3 DNA reads as TGTGCCAGCAGCTTATTTGGGGAGTCGGCCTACGAGCAGTACTTC. This codes for CASSLFGESAYEQYF.

The genes are TRBV5-5 and TRBJ1-2, with D possibly matching TRBD1 (6 bases). Trimming shortened V by 2 bases and J by 6 bases, and 17 bases separated the two germline ends. There are 15 residues in the CDR3. The germline gives CDR1 SGHKS, CDR2 YYEKEE (reference sequence). The CDR3 loop is CASSLWDTVRDGYTF. Here the CDR3 DNA reads TGTGCCAGCAGCTTATGGGACACTGTTAGGGATGGCTACACCTTC.

This clone was seen once. This chain uses TRBV6-1 with TRBJ1-2, with a tentative D call TRBD1 (6 bases). Trimming took off 6 bases at V and 4 bases at J, with 12 bases between the two ends. Germline-derived CDR1 and CDR2 are MNHNS and SASEGT. This CDR3 has 13 amino acids. In DNA form, the CDR3 reads TGTGCCAGCAGCCCGGACAGAAGCTATGGCTACACCTTC. Protein: CASSPDRSYGYTF.

J is TRBJ2-6 and V is TRBV28; unclear D gene. The CDR3 sequence is 15 residues long. V was clipped by 7 bases and J by 3 bases, with 13 bases between them. Germline loops: CDR1 MDHEN, CDR2 SYDVKM. The CDR3 region is CASTDGGGGANVLTF. CDR3 bases: TGTGCCAGCACCGACGGCGGTGGTGGGGCCAACGTCCTGACTTTC.

The V and J genes are TRBV20-1 and TRBJ2-1, with a possible D match to TRBD2 (6 bases). Trimming stripped 3 bases from V and 7 bases from J, with 7 bases between. The CDR3 covers 11 residues. Germline-derived CDR1 and CDR2 are DFQATT and SNEGSKA (reference sequence). CDR3 nucleotide sequence: TGCAGTGCTAGTAGCGGAAATGAGCAGTTCTTC. Protein sequence: CSASSGNEQFF.

The count of this clone is one. The chain combines TRBV5-8 with TRBJ1-2; maybe TRBD1 (6 bases). Trimming took off 4 bases at V and 3 bases at J, with 13 bases between the two ends. Germline V lookup: CDR1 SGHTS, CDR2 YDEGEE. This CDR3 is 14 amino acids long. The chain's CDR3 is CASSRLGGHYGYTF. The CDR3 DNA sequence: TGTGCCAGCAGCCGTTTGGGGGGGCACTATGGCTACACCTTC.

The V call is TRBV5-4, the J call TRBJ2-5, with 13 bases matching TRBD2. CDR1 is SGHNT, CDR2 YYREEE, per germline (reference sequence). This CDR3 is 16 amino acids long. With V trimmed by 3 bases and J by 5 bases, 7 bases remained unmatched. This CDR3 reads CASSSGLAGVFETQYF. CDR3 coding DNA: TGTGCCAGCAGCTCTGGACTAGCGGGGGTATTTGAGACCCAGTACTTC.

The genes are TRBV7-8 and TRBJ1-1; D call uncertain. The CDR3 runs 16 residues. The ends were cut back, 0 bases at V and 1 base at J, with 12 bases in the middle. CDR1 and CDR2 from the germline V gene are SGHVS and FQNEAQ. CDR3: CASSLALSQPNTEAFF. CDR3 coding DNA: TGTGCCAGCAGCTTAGCTCTAAGTCAGCCGAACACTGAAGCTTTCTTT.

The chain couples TRBV5-6 to TRBJ2-4; TRBD2 aligns across 15 bases. The CDR3 sequence is 19 residues long. Losses at the gene ends were 1 base for V and 2 bases for J; bases not matched to a gene: 7. The germline gives CDR1 SGHDT, CDR2 YYEEEE. As DNA, the CDR3 is TGTGCCAGCAGCTTGCGGACTAGCGGGAGGGCCCTATCCAAAAACATTCAGTACTTC. As protein: CASSLRTSGRALSKNIQYF.

The gene calls are TRBV6-1 and TRBJ2-3; 7 bases align to TRBD2. V was pared by 7 bases and J by 1 base, with 8 bases of the junction left unmatched. The CDR3 consists of 15 residues. CDR1 is MNHNS and CDR2 is SASEGT in the germline V gene. The CDR3 here is CASTLPSGRTDTQYF. As DNA, the CDR3 is TGTGCCAGCACCCTCCCTAGCGGACGCACAGATACGCAGTATTTT.

The V call is TRBV21-1, the J call TRBJ2-7. TRBV21-1 represents a pseudogene. The CDR3 covers 17 residues. The CDR3 region has the DNA TGTGCCAGCAGCAAAGCGGGACGGAGCGGCAGTCCCTACGAGCAGTACTTC. Translated: CASSKAGRSGSPYEQYF.

The chain has TRBV9 and TRBJ2-3, with a tentative D call TRBD2 (5 bases). V was shortened by 0 bases and J by 0 bases, with 5 bases between the two germline ends. CDR1 and CDR2 from the germline V gene are SGDLS and YYNGEE. The CDR3 length is 14 residues. The CDR3 is CASSVAGSTDTQYF. For the CDR3, the DNA is TGTGCCAGCAGCGTAGCGGGAAGCACAGATACGCAGTATTTT.

This clone was recorded only once. The gene calls are TRBV5-1 and TRBJ2-3; 13 positions match TRBD2. V shed 0 bases, J shed 1 base, and the junction held 5 bases outside the gene matches. Germline assignment: CDR1 SGHRS and CDR2 YFSETQ. The CDR3 sequence is 18 residues long. In nucleotides, the CDR3 is TGCGCCAGCAGCTTGGGGACTAGCGGGAGTGGAGGCACAGATACGCAGTATTTT. This codes for CASSLGTSGSGGTDTQYF.

V is TRBV7-9 and J is TRBJ2-2, with D possibly being TRBD2 (6 bases). Trimming stripped 1 base from V and 0 bases from J, with 9 bases between. CDR3 length: 16 residues. Per germline, CDR1 SEHNR and CDR2 FQNEAQ (reference sequence). CDR3 region: CASSLVSGSNTGELFF. CDR3 DNA: TGTGCCAGCAGCTTAGTGAGCGGGTCGAACACCGGGGAGCTGTTTTTT.

The V call is TRBV28, the J call TRBJ1-4; 9 nucleotides agree with TRBD1. The germline gives CDR1 MDHEN, CDR2 SYDVKM. Trimming at V came to 6 bases and at J to 7 bases, leaving 3 bases not matched to a gene. The CDR3 extends over 13 amino acids. Written as DNA, the CDR3 is TGTGCCAGCAGGGACAGGGGTTCTGAAAAACTGTTTTTT. This sequence encodes CASRDRGSEKLFF.

The chain uses TRBV5-1 and TRBJ2-2; the D is unclear. V was cut by 5 bases and J by 8 bases, with 10 bases left in between. The CDR3 runs 12 residues. Germline-derived CDR1 and CDR2 are SGHRS and YFSETQ. Here the CDR3 DNA reads TGCGCCAGCAGTGGAAGGGCGGGGGAGCTGTTTTTT. This codes for CASSGRAGELFF. The variable domain in full, with the rest retrieved from reference TRBV5-1 and TRBJ2-2, is KAGVTQTPRYLIKTRGQQVTLSCSPISGHRSVSWYQQTPGQGLQFLFEYFSETQRNKGNFPGRFSGRQFSNSRSEMNVSTLELGDSALYLCASSGRAGELFFGEGSRLTVL.

J is TRBJ2-3 and V is TRBV5-1, with D possibly being TRBD2 (5 bases). The CDR3 is 14 residues long. Deletions cut 6 bases from V and 3 bases from J, with 14 bases between. Looked up from germline, CDR1 is SGHRS and CDR2 is YFSETQ. Here the CDR3 DNA reads TGCGCCAGCATTCGGGGAGAGCGGACAGATACGCAGTATTTT. Amino acids: CASIRGERTDTQYF.

This chain links TRBV10-1 with TRBJ2-3; D perhaps matches TRBD2 (5 bases). The CDR3 spans 15 residues. Germline CDR1 is WNHNN and CDR2 is SYGVQD (reference sequence). Trimming took off 1 base at V and 6 bases at J, with 14 bases between the two ends. This CDR3 reads CASSEYGLGADTQYF. CDR3 in DNA: TGCGCCAGCAGTGAGTACGGACTGGGCGCGGATACGCAGTATTTT.

The genes are TRBV25-1 and TRBJ2-5; 8 nucleotides match TRBD1. The trim removed 4 bases at V and 7 bases at J, leaving 8 bases unmatched. CDR1 is MGHDK and CDR2 is SYGVNS in the germline V gene. The CDR3 loop spans 14 amino acids. CDR3 amino acids: CASSGTRGQGTQYF. Written as DNA, the CDR3 is TGTGCCAGCAGTGGAACCAGGGGGCAGGGGACCCAGTACTTC.

The rearrangement uses TRBV6-1 and TRBJ2-3, with 9 bases lining up with TRBD2. Germline V gene sequence: CDR1 MNHNS, CDR2 SASEGT. CDR3 length: 14 residues. Trimming removed 10 bases from V and 0 bases from J; junction bases left unmatched: 5. CDR3 bases: TGTGCCACGCGGACTAGCGTTAGCACAGATACGCAGTATTTT. This translates into CATRTSVSTDTQYF.

The V gene is TRBV7-9, the J gene TRBJ2-5; 16 nucleotides agree with TRBD2. The V gene's germline CDR1 is SEHNR and CDR2 FQNEAQ (reference sequence). The CDR3 covers 17 residues. V trimming: 5 bases; J trimming: 5 bases; junction bases outside the gene matches: 8. DNA of the CDR3: TGTGCCAGCAGCCCCGGGACTAGCGGGAGGGTACGGGAGACCCAGTACTTC. Amino acid sequence: CASSPGTSGRVRETQYF.

A single count supports this clone. The rearrangement uses TRBV12-2 and TRBJ2-5; the D call in the table, TRBD2, was not verified against the DNA. TRBV12-2 is assigned pseudogene status. The CDR3 sequence is 18 residues long. The CDR3 DNA follows: TGTGCAAGTCGCTATGGGACTAGCGGGAGTTCGGGGGAAGAGACCCAGTACTTC. This encodes CASRYGTSGSSGEETQYF.

V usage is TRBV4-2 and J usage is TRBJ2-1, with 12 nucleotides matching TRBD2. J gave up 6 bases and V 4 bases, and 7 bases lay outside the gene matches. Germline loops: CDR1 LGHNA, CDR2 YNFKEQ. CDR3 length: 16 residues. The CDR3 DNA follows: TGTGCCAGCAGCCTTTTTCTAGCGGGAGGGGTCAATGAGCAGTTCTTC. Its protein product is CASSLFLAGGVNEQFF.